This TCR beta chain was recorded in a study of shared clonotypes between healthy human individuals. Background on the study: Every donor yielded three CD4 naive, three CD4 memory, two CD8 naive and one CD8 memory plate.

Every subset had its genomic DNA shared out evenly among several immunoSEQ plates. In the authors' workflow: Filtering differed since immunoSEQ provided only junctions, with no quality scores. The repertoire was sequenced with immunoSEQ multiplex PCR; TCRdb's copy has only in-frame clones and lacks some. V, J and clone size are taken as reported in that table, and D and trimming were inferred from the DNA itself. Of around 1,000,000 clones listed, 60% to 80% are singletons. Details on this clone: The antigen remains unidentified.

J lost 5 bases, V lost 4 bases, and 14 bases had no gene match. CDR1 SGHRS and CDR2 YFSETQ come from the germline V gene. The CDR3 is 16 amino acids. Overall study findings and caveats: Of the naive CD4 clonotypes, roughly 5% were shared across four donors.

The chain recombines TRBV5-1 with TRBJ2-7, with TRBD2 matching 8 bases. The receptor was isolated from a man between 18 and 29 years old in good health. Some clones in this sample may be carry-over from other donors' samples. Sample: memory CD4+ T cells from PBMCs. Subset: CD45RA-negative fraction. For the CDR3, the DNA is TGCGCCAGCAGCCCCGTTCCCCGGGAGGGGAAAGACGAGCAGTACTTC. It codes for CASSPVPREGKDEQYF.